Each of the 11 T cell receptor beta chains below was sequenced from the same sample in a study of human T cells and chemical hapten exposure. TCRdb re-derived calls from the RACE reads in MiXCR, one entry per CDR3 protein. The sample records 60,000 or so distinct CDR3 sequences, approximately 9.9% being singletons. Indicated time point: pre-sensitization, week 0. The treatment: therapeutic diphenylcyclopropenone sensitization with weekly scalp DPC. The sequencing here drew on whole blood, taken in connection with sensitization to the hapten diphenylcyclopropenone (DPC). These TCRs come from a man between 40 and 49 years old with alopecia areata. Some clones in this sample may be carry-over from other donors' samples.

This chain joins TRBV10-3 and TRBJ2-3, with 10 bases lining up with TRBD2. This CDR3 spans 17 amino acids. J lost 0 bases, V lost 1 base, and 4 bases had no gene match. CDR1 and CDR2 (germline): ENHRY, SYGVKD. The CDR3 sequence is CAISEWLAGESTDTQYF. Written as DNA, the CDR3 is TGTGCCATCAGTGAGTGGCTAGCGGGAGAAAGCACAGATACGCAGTATTTT.

This clonotype was seen many times. The rearrangement links TRBV4-1 to TRBJ2-2, with 11 bases identical to TRBD2. V shed 0 bases, J shed 4 bases, and the junction held 7 bases outside the gene matches. The germline CDR1 and CDR2 sequences are MGHRA and YSYEKL. The CDR3 is 18 amino acids. The CDR3 loop reads CASSQDFPGLAVTGELFF. The CDR3 region has the DNA TGCGCCAGCAGCCAAGATTTCCCGGGACTAGCGGTCACCGGGGAGCTGTTTTTT.

There are many counts of this clonotype. The J gene is TRBJ2-1, the V gene TRBV27, with 7 bases identical to TRBD2. This CDR3 has 20 amino acids. With 1 base clipped from V and 1 base from J, the junction kept 16 bases outside the gene matches. Germline V gives CDR1 MNHEY, CDR2 SMNVEV (reference sequence). CDR3 sequence: CASSLFTSASRSGSYNEQFF. CDR3 coding DNA: TGTGCCAGCAGTTTATTTACTAGCGCCAGCCGTTCCGGTTCCTACAATGAGCAGTTCTTC.

This clonotype came up many times. This rearrangement joins TRBV2 to TRBJ1-5, with TRBD1 matching over 9 bases. This CDR3 has 15 amino acids. Germline values: CDR1 SNHLY, CDR2 FYNNEI. The ends lost 6 bases at V and 1 base at J; junction bases unmatched: 4. Here the CDR3 DNA reads TGTGCCAGCAGCGTAGACAGGGGGAGCAATCAGCCCCAGCATTTT. Protein sequence: CASSVDRGSNQPQHF.

This clonotype was recorded only once. The gene calls are TRBV5-5 and TRBJ2-1; tentatively, D is TRBD1 or TRBD2 (5 bases each). This CDR3 contains 14 residues. V was cut by 3 bases and J by 8 bases, with 15 bases left in between. Germline V CDR1 and CDR2: SGHKS, YYEKEE (reference sequence). The CDR3 DNA follows: TGTGCCAGCAGCTCCGGGACCCTTGTCTATGAGCAGTTCTTC. Residues: CASSSGTLVYEQFF.

This clonotype was detected only a few times. The gene calls are TRBV28 and TRBJ2-3, with 9 bases fitting TRBD1. V lost 5 bases, J lost 2 bases, and 11 bases stayed unmatched. Germline assignment: CDR1 MDHEN and CDR2 SYDVKM. The CDR3 is 17 residues long. CDR3 sequence: CASSTHRGRETTDTQYF. Written as DNA, the CDR3 is TGTGCCAGCAGTACCCACAGGGGGCGCGAAACCACAGATACGCAGTATTTT.

The gene calls are TRBV28 and TRBJ1-5; 7 bases fit TRBD1. The J segment lost 6 bases and the V segment lost 5 bases, leaving 13 bases of the junction unmatched. The germline V gene has CDR1 MDHEN and CDR2 SYDVKM. The CDR3 has 16 residues. CDR3 region: CASSLPTGYGRQPQHF. CDR3 coding DNA: TGTGCCAGCAGTCTGCCGACAGGGTACGGGCGTCAGCCCCAGCATTTT.

V and J are TRBV2 and TRBJ2-2; 8 positions agree with TRBD2. Germline V lookup: CDR1 SNHLY, CDR2 FYNNEI. Germline trimming cut 6 bases from V and 5 bases from J; bases unmatched to any gene: 8. This CDR3 is built from 15 residues. Written as DNA, the CDR3 is TGTGCCAGCAGGAAAGCGGGAGCGGAAACCGGGGAGCTGTTTTTT. The encoded protein is CASRKAGAETGELFF. Full variable domain (outside the CDR3, taken from reference TRBV2 and TRBJ2-2): EPEVTQTPSHQVTQMGQEVILRCVPISNHLYFYWYRQILGQKVEFLVSFYNNEISEKSEIFDDQFSVERPDGSNFTLKIRSTKLEDSAMYFCASRKAGAETGELFFGEGSRLTVL.

The chain combines TRBV11-2 with TRBJ2-4; 8 bases line up with TRBD1. V lost 1 base to trimming and J lost 2 bases; unmatched junction nucleotides: 4. Germline values: CDR1 SGHAT, CDR2 FQNNGV. The CDR3 is 16 amino acids. CDR3 sequence: CASSLGQGATKNIQYF. The CDR3 DNA sequence: TGTGCCAGCAGCTTAGGTCAGGGGGCAACCAAAAACATTCAGTACTTC.

The sample holds a few counts of this clonotype. The chain carries TRBV27 and TRBJ1-2; possibly TRBD1 for D (5 bases). The CDR3 loop spans 11 amino acids. Germline V CDR1 and CDR2: MNHEY, SMNVEV (reference sequence). Trimming cost V 2 bases and J 8 bases, with 6 bases left between them. In DNA, the CDR3 is TGTGCCAGCAGTTTACAGGGAGGCTACACCTTC. Its protein is CASSLQGGYTF.

This clonotype was counted only a few times. The V gene is TRBV7-3, the J gene TRBJ2-3; D is undetermined. Trimming removed 5 bases from V and 10 bases from J, with 19 bases in between. Per the germline V gene, CDR1 is SGHTA and CDR2 is FQGTGA. The CDR3 totals 14 residues. CDR3 sequence reads: CASSLRIASAAQYF. The CDR3 bases are TGTGCCAGCAGCCTCCGAATCGCGTCTGCGGCGCAGTATTTT.